A single sample is the source of the 20 T cell receptor beta chains below, sequenced in a study of blood T cells in healthy people across ages. The authors ran a second PCR of 7 to 11 cycles using a sample-barcoded 5' primer and a J-beta primer mix. One entry per CDR3 protein results from TCRdb running MiXCR on the 5' RACE reads. The sample comprises under 2 million distinct CDR3 sequences, roughly 32% of which are singletons, and over 9% rests with the top ten. The sample was blood. These TCRs come from a woman aged 30 to 39 in good health.

The rearrangement joins TRBV20-1 to TRBJ2-1; TRBD2 is a possible D gene (5 bases). The CDR3 spans 16 residues. Germline values: CDR1 DFQATT, CDR2 SNEGSKA (reference sequence). Trimming took 0 bases from V and 0 from J, leaving 12 bases between them. In DNA, the CDR3 is TGCAGTGCTAGAGATACCAGAGCGGCCTCCTACAATGAGCAGTTCTTC. Residues: CSARDTRAASYNEQFF.

The V and J genes are TRBV28 and TRBJ2-5; 8 bases map to TRBD1. Germline V gene sequence: CDR1 MDHEN, CDR2 SYDVKM. CDR3 size: 13 residues. With 3 bases clipped from V and 10 bases from J, the junction kept 7 bases outside the gene matches. CDR3 DNA sequence: TGTGCCAGCAGTTTCCCGGGGACAGGCGGCCAGTACTTC. Its translation: CASSFPGTGGQYF.

The chain recombines TRBV20-1 with TRBJ1-2, with D uncertain. The CDR3 contains 13 residues. With 4 bases removed from V and 5 bases from J, the gap between germline ends came to 14 bases. The V gene's germline CDR1 is DFQATT and CDR2 SNEGSKA (reference sequence). Here the CDR3 DNA reads TGCAGTGCTAACGGGGAGGGTAAATATGGCTACACCTTC. Encoded protein: CSANGEGKYGYTF.

In the case of this clonotype: A much larger clone differs from this one at a single base, so this may be a read error. The chain uses TRBV4-1 and TRBJ2-7; D gene ambiguous. The germline gives CDR1 MGHRA, CDR2 YSYEKL. The V end was cut by 4 bases, the J end by 2 bases, with 9 bases between. The CDR3 runs to 13 residues. CDR3 protein: CASSRGFAYEQYF. CDR3 sequence (DNA): TGCGCCAGCAGCCGGGGTTTCGCCTACGAGCAGTACTTC.

The rearrangement links TRBV20-1 to TRBJ2-4, with 14 bases aligning to TRBD2. There are 16 residues in the CDR3. V trimming: 6 bases; J trimming: 9 bases; junction bases outside the gene matches: 13. From germline, CDR1 is DFQATT and CDR2 SNEGSKA (reference sequence). CDR3 coding DNA: TGCAGTGCATCCCGCCCGACTAGCGGGAGGGCCGGCATTCAGTACTTC. Translating it yields CSASRPTSGRAGIQYF.

The V call is TRBV12-3 or TRBV12-4, the J call TRBJ1-1; D possibly corresponds to TRBD1 (5 bases). Trimming cost V 1 base and J 6 bases, with 15 bases left between them. CDR3 size: 15 residues. Here the CDR3 DNA reads TGTGCCAGCAGTTTAGGGGCATTTTGGGACGCTGAAGCTTTCTTT. Translation: CASSLGAFWDAEAFF.

V is TRBV29-1 and J is TRBJ1-2, with D tentatively TRBD1 (6 bases). Trimming pared 4 bases from V and 4 bases from J, leaving 13 bases between. Germline CDR1 reads SQVTM; CDR2 reads ANQGSEA. The CDR3 covers 13 residues. This chain's CDR3 is CSVAQGLSYGYTF. The CDR3, as DNA: TGCAGCGTTGCCCAGGGGCTAAGCTATGGCTACACCTTC.

This chain connects TRBV28 to TRBJ2-5, with TRBD2 identical over 12 bases. After removal of 6 bases from V and 12 bases from J, the junction contained 11 bases not matched to a gene. This CDR3 has 14 amino acids. Germline values: CDR1 MDHEN, CDR2 SYDVKM. CDR3 coding DNA: TGTGCCAGCAGAATGACTAGCGGGAGCCGCGGGAAGTACTTC. It specifies CASRMTSGSRGKYF.

This clonotype was counted only a few times. The genes are TRBV20-1 and TRBJ2-1, with D unresolved. V lost 6 bases and J lost 1, with 16 bases in between. Germline lookup yields CDR1 DFQATT and CDR2 SNEGSKA (reference sequence). This CDR3 is built from 15 residues. CDR3: CSAKGPTLSYNEQFF. The CDR3 DNA reads as TGCAGTGCCAAAGGACCTACACTTTCCTACAATGAGCAGTTCTTC.

The rearrangement joins TRBV28 to TRBJ2-5; D uncertain. Trimming took 4 bases from V and 5 from J, leaving 23 bases between them. The CDR3 is made up of 17 amino acids. Germline lookup yields CDR1 MDHEN and CDR2 SYDVKM. The CDR3: CASSSISPLKGSETQYF. As DNA, the CDR3 is TGTGCCAGCAGTTCCATATCCCCCCTGAAGGGTTCGGAGACCCAGTACTTC.

This clonotype was detected a few times. V and J are TRBV7-9 and TRBJ2-3, with 9 positions matching TRBD1. The CDR3 loop spans 15 amino acids. The trim removed 4 bases at V and 3 bases at J, leaving 5 bases unmatched. CDR1 is SEHNR, CDR2 FQNEAQ, per germline (reference sequence). The CDR3 bases are TGTGCCAGCAGCTCTACCGGGACAGGGACAGATACGCAGTATTTT. Protein product: CASSSTGTGTDTQYF.

This clonotype was picked up a small number of times. The chain employs TRBV28 and TRBJ2-3; the D gene is possibly TRBD2 (6 bases). V was shortened by 1 base and J by 4 bases, with 21 bases between the two germline ends. The CDR3 is made up of 18 amino acids. CDR1 is MDHEN and CDR2 is SYDVKM in the germline V gene. The CDR3 loop reads CASSLFRAGKYRADTQYF. As DNA, the CDR3 is TGTGCCAGCAGTTTATTTAGGGCGGGGAAATACAGAGCAGATACGCAGTATTTT.

This clonotype showed up many times. V is TRBV29-1 and J is TRBJ2-7; 9 nucleotides agree with TRBD2. J was trimmed by 3 bases and V by 7 bases; bases with no gene match: 13. CDR3 length equals 15 residues. Germline CDR1 and CDR2: SQVTM and ANQGSEA. The CDR3 reads CSALHFSGSIYEQYF. As DNA, the CDR3 is TGCAGCGCTCTACATTTTAGCGGGAGTATCTACGAGCAGTACTTC.

The chain links TRBV6-1 to TRBJ1-2; D unresolved. CDR1 and CDR2 (germline): MNHNS, SASEGT. V lost 6 bases and J lost 3, with 8 bases in between. The CDR3 spans 12 residues. The CDR3 reads CASRTVDYGYTF. The CDR3 DNA reads TGTGCCAGCAGAACGGTGGACTATGGCTACACCTTC.

This rearrangement joins TRBV3-1 to TRBJ2-2; perhaps TRBD2 as D (5 bases). The germline gives CDR1 LGHDT, CDR2 YNNKEL (reference sequence). The CDR3 extends over 18 amino acids. Between the trimmed V and J ends, which lost 2 bases and 4 bases, there was a span of 20 bases. The CDR3 DNA reads TGTGCCAGCAGCCAAAAGTCGTACCCGGGGAGCCTCACCGGGGAGCTGTTTTTT. The encoded protein is CASSQKSYPGSLTGELFF.

The V call is TRBV12-3 or TRBV12-4, the J call TRBJ1-5, with 10 bases aligning to TRBD1. The CDR3 is 14 amino acids. Unmatched junction bases numbered 5, after V lost 7 bases and J lost 5 bases. CDR3 sequence reads: CASMGQGTDQPQHF. CDR3 in DNA: TGTGCCAGCATGGGACAGGGGACCGATCAGCCCCAGCATTTT.

Ten or more counts support this clonotype. The chain's CDR3 is CASSLPGSGANVLTF. The DNA for the CDR3 is TGTGCCAGCAGTTTACCGGGCTCTGGGGCCAACGTCCTGACTTTC. The chain joins TRBV12-3 or TRBV12-4 to TRBJ2-6, with unresolved D. This CDR3 spans 15 amino acids. The V gene lost 2 bases and the J gene lost 0 bases, with 5 bases spanning the gap.

To note about this clonotype: At one end, the junction sequence differs from germline, possibly due to a read error. The chain links TRBV2 to TRBJ1-5, with D possibly TRBD1 on 6 matching bases. The germline CDR1 and CDR2 sequences are SNHLY and FYNNEI. This CDR3 has 15 amino acids. The CDR3 DNA reads as TGTGCCAGCTTCGGGACAACAGGGCTAAATCGGCCCCAGCATTTT. It yields the protein CASFGTTGLNRPQHF.

To note about this clonotype: This may be a read error, as it is one base from a much larger clone. The V gene is TRBV20-1, the J gene TRBJ2-1; 8 bases are shared with TRBD2. Germline loops: CDR1 DFQATT, CDR2 SNEGSKA (reference sequence). CDR3 length: 13 amino acids. CDR3 coding DNA: TGCAGTGTGAGCCTAGCGGGCTACAATGGGCAGTTCTTC. It encodes CSVSLAGYNGQFF.

This chain connects TRBV28 to TRBJ2-7, with a tentative D call TRBD2 (6 bases). Germline CDR1 and CDR2: MDHEN and SYDVKM. The CDR3 contains 15 residues. Trimming shortened V by 4 bases and J by 2 bases, and 15 bases separated the two germline ends. The CDR3 sequence is CASSSFMGRPYEQYF. CDR3 DNA: TGTGCCAGCAGTTCGTTTATGGGGAGGCCCTACGAGCAGTACTTC.